Shown below are 2 T cell receptor beta chains from a single sample sequenced in a study of blood T cells in healthy people across ages. PCR was performed a second time for roughly 7 to 11 cycles using a sample-barcoded 5' primer and a J-beta primer mix. TCRdb ran MiXCR on the 5' RACE reads and lists one entry per CDR3 protein. This table has 650,000 to 900,000 distinct CDR3 sequences, less than 80% appearing once. The specimen sequenced was blood. The receptor set was obtained from a young man in good health.

The genes are TRBV10-3 and TRBJ2-1; 7 bases line up with TRBD2. Germline V gene data show CDR1 as ENHRY and CDR2 as SYGVKD. CDR3 size: 20 residues. Unmatched junction bases numbered 22, after V lost 2 bases and J lost 6 bases. CDR3 protein: CAISELWWAGEDKAGNEQFF. In DNA form, the CDR3 reads TGTGCCATCAGTGAGCTCTGGTGGGCGGGGGAGGACAAAGCGGGCAATGAGCAGTTCTTC.

The chain recombines TRBV10-3 with TRBJ1-2; perhaps TRBD1 as D (5 bases). Per germline, CDR1 ENHRY and CDR2 SYGVKD. V was clipped by 4 bases and J by 0 bases, with 15 bases between them. This CDR3 region has 16 residues. The CDR3 DNA follows: TGTGCCATCAGTGGCTGGGACCTGATAGCTAACTATGGCTACACCTTC. Protein: CAISGWDLIANYGYTF.